Below are 21 T cell receptor beta chains sequenced from a single sample in a study of OX40 agonist ivuxolimab in advanced cancers. Method: immunoSEQ multiplex PCR; TCRdb's copy keeps in-frame clones and lacks some. Seen here are 50,000 to 55,000 clones, approximately 88% observed once, and the top ten hold 4.6%. Specimen: CD4+ or CD8+ T cells sorted from blood, collected in a trial of the OX40 agonist ivuxolimab. The receptors here all came from an adult with an advanced solid tumor such as melanoma, head and neck, liver or kidney cancer.

The V call is TRBV2, the J call TRBJ2-2, with no clear D. V was shortened by 5 bases and J by 7 bases, with 23 bases between the two germline ends. The CDR3 sequence is 17 residues long. Germline V CDR1 and CDR2: SNHLY, FYNNEI. The CDR3 DNA reads as TGTGCCAGCAGTCCAACACCGGCCTCCCAGACGGGCGGGGAGCTGTTTTTT. Translated, it gives CASSPTPASQTGGELFF.

The chain employs TRBV12-5 and TRBJ1-4; possibly TRBD1 for D (5 bases). This CDR3 comprises 14 residues. V lost 6 bases, J lost 7 bases, and 15 bases lay in between. CDR1 and CDR2 from the germline V gene are LGHNT and FRNRAP. This chain's CDR3 is CASGARGASEKLFF. For the CDR3, the DNA is TGTGCTAGTGGGGCCCGGGGCGCTTCTGAAAAACTGTTTTTT.

V is TRBV6-5 and J is TRBJ1-3; 7 bases match TRBD1. From germline, CDR1 is MNHEY and CDR2 SVGAGI. CDR3 length equals 15 residues. The trim removed 6 bases at V and 2 bases at J, leaving 7 bases unmatched. The CDR3 DNA is TGTGCCAGCAGATCAAACAGGGGCCCTGGAAACACCATATATTTT. Translating gives CASRSNRGPGNTIYF.

The chain recombines TRBV9 with TRBJ1-1; 7 bases fit TRBD1. The V segment lost 0 bases and the J segment 4 bases; nucleotides outside the gene matches: 6. This CDR3 has 15 residues. Germline-derived CDR1 and CDR2 are SGDLS and YYNGEE. CDR3 residues: CASSVGSQGVTEAFF. The CDR3 nucleotides read TGTGCCAGCAGCGTAGGTTCCCAGGGGGTCACTGAAGCTTTCTTT.

The chain recombines TRBV27 with TRBJ2-1, with 14 bases fitting TRBD2. This CDR3 is built from 17 residues. Per germline, CDR1 MNHEY and CDR2 SMNVEV (reference sequence). The junction had 9 bases not matched to a gene; V was cut back by 7 bases and J by 4 bases. Here the CDR3 DNA reads TGTGCCAGCAACCGAGGGACTAGCGGGAGTGTTTACAATGAGCAGTTCTTC. Protein sequence: CASNRGTSGSVYNEQFF.

J is TRBJ1-5 and V is TRBV28, with D unclear. V dropped 4 bases and J dropped 5 bases, with 15 bases sitting between them. Germline-derived CDR1 and CDR2 are MDHEN and SYDVKM. The CDR3 is made up of 15 amino acids. The CDR3 sequence is CASSSPGPSYQPQHF. As DNA, the CDR3 is TGTGCCAGCAGTTCCCCTGGTCCCAGCTATCAGCCCCAGCATTTT.

The chain links TRBV5-8 to TRBJ1-1, with a possible D match to TRBD1 (5 bases). CDR1 and CDR2 (germline): SGHTS, YDEGEE. V was pared by 5 bases and J by 3 bases, with 23 bases between. The CDR3 covers 17 residues. CDR3 region: CASSNIRAIFGDTEAFF. The CDR3 DNA sequence: TGTGCCAGCAGTAATATCAGGGCAATCTTTGGGGACACTGAAGCTTTCTTT. Together with reference TRBV5-8 and TRBJ1-1, the CDR3 gives the full variable domain: EAGVTQSPTHLIKTRGQQATLRCSPISGHTSVYWYQQALGLGLQFLLWYDEGEERNRGNFPPRFSGRQFPNYSSELNVNALELEDSALYLCASSNIRAIFGDTEAFFGQGTRLTVV.

This clone was recorded a few times. The J gene is TRBJ1-5, the V gene TRBV5-8; D gene ambiguous. The length of the CDR3 is 15 residues. Germline CDR1 reads SGHTS; CDR2 reads YDEGEE. V lost 0 bases, J lost 1 base, and 8 bases lay in between. The CDR3 protein is CASSLVGGSNQPQHF. As DNA, the CDR3 is TGTGCCAGCAGCTTGGTGGGAGGAAGCAATCAGCCCCAGCATTTT. Looking up the rest from reference TRBV5-8 and TRBJ1-5 gives the full variable domain: EAGVTQSPTHLIKTRGQQATLRCSPISGHTSVYWYQQALGLGLQFLLWYDEGEERNRGNFPPRFSGRQFPNYSSELNVNALELEDSALYLCASSLVGGSNQPQHFGDGTRLSIL.

The V gene is TRBV7-2, the J gene TRBJ2-5, with TRBD2 matching over 16 bases. This CDR3 has 16 residues. Germline values: CDR1 SGHTA, CDR2 FQGNSA. V was pared by 3 bases and J by 5 bases, with 3 bases of the junction left unmatched. CDR3 coding DNA: TGTGCCAGCAGCTTTCAGGGACTAGCGGGAGGGGAGACCCAGTACTTC. Translation: CASSFQGLAGGETQYF.

This clone was observed a handful of times. V usage is TRBV11-3 and J usage is TRBJ2-1; perhaps TRBD2 as D (6 bases). The germline gives CDR1 SGHNT, CDR2 YENEEA. The CDR3 runs to 16 residues. V was cut by 5 bases and J by 0 bases, with 14 bases left in between. CDR3 coding DNA: TGTGCCAGCAGCCCAAGACTAGGATCCTCCTACAATGAGCAGTTCTTC. This encodes CASSPRLGSSYNEQFF.

The chain couples TRBV6-5 to TRBJ1-2; D is possibly TRBD1 (6 bases). Trimming took off 6 bases at V and 6 bases at J, with 14 bases between the two ends. The CDR3 covers 13 residues. Germline lookup yields CDR1 MNHEY and CDR2 SVGAGI. CDR3 in DNA: TGTGCCAGCAGATTGACAGGTTGGGATGGCTACACCTTC. Its protein is CASRLTGWDGYTF.

CDR3 region: CAWSPRVSEAFF. The DNA of the CDR3 is TGTGCCTGGAGTCCCCGGGTTTCTGAAGCTTTCTTT. This chain links TRBV30 with TRBJ1-1; D uncertain. Between the trimmed V and J ends, which lost 2 bases and 6 bases, there was a span of 10 bases. Germline CDR1 and CDR2: GTSNPN and SVGIG (reference sequence). This CDR3 region has 12 residues.

This rearrangement joins TRBV7-3 to TRBJ2-7; no clear D gene. CDR1 is SGHTA and CDR2 is FQGTGA in the germline V gene. There are 14 residues in the CDR3. The V and J ends lost 2 bases and 2 bases respectively, with 10 bases between them. In DNA form, the CDR3 reads TGTGCCAGCAGCTTAGCAGGCGGAACCTACGAGCAGTACTTC. It translates to CASSLAGGTYEQYF.

V usage is TRBV2 and J usage is TRBJ2-2; D is ambiguous. This CDR3 has 15 amino acids. The germline V gene has CDR1 SNHLY and CDR2 FYNNEI. With 10 bases removed from V and 4 bases from J, the gap between germline ends came to 19 bases. CDR3 loop: CATTLRPQVTGELFF. In DNA, the CDR3 is TGTGCCACCACCCTCCGCCCCCAGGTCACCGGGGAGCTGTTTTTT.

The J gene is TRBJ2-2, the V gene TRBV5-1; 12 bases agree with TRBD2. The J segment lost 3 bases and the V segment lost 7 bases, leaving 7 bases of the junction unmatched. There are 16 residues in the CDR3. Germline CDR1 and CDR2: SGHRS and YFSETQ. The CDR3 sequence: CASGSGLAGYTGELFF. The CDR3 DNA reads TGCGCCAGCGGATCCGGACTAGCGGGATACACCGGGGAGCTGTTTTTT.

The chain joins TRBV5-4 to TRBJ2-7; 8 bases map to TRBD2. V was clipped by 0 bases and J by 2 bases; unmatched bases: 4. Germline CDR1 reads SGHNT; CDR2 reads YYREEE (reference sequence). CDR3 length: 15 amino acids. The CDR3 here is CASSLAGGNTYEQYF. CDR3 DNA: TGTGCCAGCAGCTTGGCGGGAGGGAACACCTACGAGCAGTACTTC.

This clone came up a few times. The chain carries TRBV4-1 and TRBJ1-4; D gene uncertain. Germline values: CDR1 MGHRA, CDR2 YSYEKL. V lost 2 bases and J lost 0, with 10 bases in between. The CDR3 length is 16 residues. DNA for the CDR3: TGCGCCAGCAGCCAAATCCTAGGCTCAACTAATGAAAAACTGTTTTTT. This encodes CASSQILGSTNEKLFF.

In DNA, the CDR3 is TGTGCCAGCAGTTTAGGTAGCGGGAGGCCAGATACGCAGTATTTT. Translated: CASSLGSGRPDTQYF. The chain couples TRBV27 to TRBJ2-3; TRBD2 matches 10 bases. The germline CDR1 and CDR2 sequences are MNHEY and SMNVEV (reference sequence). This CDR3 is built from 15 residues. V lost 2 bases, J lost 4 bases, and 3 bases stayed unmatched.

The chain joins TRBV19 to TRBJ2-5; D remains unclear. CDR3 size: 17 residues. From germline, CDR1 is LNHDA and CDR2 SQIVND (reference sequence). Trimming shortened V by 2 bases and J by 2 bases, and 18 bases separated the two germline ends. This CDR3 is CASSINLSWRLQETQYF. The CDR3 coding sequence is TGTGCCAGTAGTATAAATCTATCTTGGCGGTTACAAGAGACCCAGTACTTC. The complete variable domain, with remaining parts taken from reference TRBV19 and TRBJ2-5, reads DGGITQSPKYLFRKEGQNVTLSCEQNLNHDAMYWYRQDPGQGLRLIYYSQIVNDFQKGDIAEGYSVSREKKESFPLTVTSAQKNPTAFYLCASSINLSWRLQETQYFGPGTRLLVL.

The chain couples TRBV7-2 to TRBJ2-1, with TRBD2 matching over 9 bases. This CDR3 has 16 residues. V lost 3 bases, J lost 8 bases, and 11 bases stayed unmatched. Germline-derived CDR1 and CDR2 are SGHTA and FQGNSA. CDR3 DNA: TGTGCCAGCAGCTTGGCTCCAGCGGGAGGCGGGTATGAGCAGTTCTTC. It yields the protein CASSLAPAGGGYEQFF.

This rearrangement joins TRBV6-6 to TRBJ1-5; the match to TRBD1 covers 7 bases. V was pared by 4 bases and J by 4 bases, with 7 bases of the junction left unmatched. The CDR3 sequence is 15 residues long. CDR1 is MNHNY, CDR2 SVGAGI, per germline (reference sequence). This CDR3 reads CASSFGTALNQPQHF. DNA of the CDR3: TGTGCCAGCAGTTTCGGGACAGCCTTAAATCAGCCCCAGCATTTT.